This passage covers 25 T cell receptor beta chains from one sample sequenced in a study of STAT5B mutations in CD4+ large granular lymphocyte leukemia. Clones were read by immunoSEQ multiplex PCR, and TCRdb kept only the in-frame ones, dropping some. The data contain 20,000 to 25,000 clones, roughly 80% of them singletons. The sequenced material came from CD4+ T cells from blood buffy coats. These TCRs come from a human donor in good health.

The genes are TRBV5-4 and TRBJ1-2, with TRBD1 matching over 9 bases. CDR1 and CDR2 (germline): SGHNT, YYREEE (reference sequence). This CDR3 is 16 amino acids long. The V segment lost 4 bases and the J segment 3 bases; nucleotides outside the gene matches: 10. In DNA, the CDR3 is TGTGCCAGCAGCGGAGGACAGGGGACCCTGGACTATGGCTACACCTTC. Its translation: CASSGGQGTLDYGYTF.

The chain joins TRBV28 to TRBJ2-2, with D uncertain. Trimming pared 2 bases from V and 4 bases from J, leaving 2 bases between. This CDR3 spans 12 amino acids. CDR1 and CDR2 from the germline V gene are MDHEN and SYDVKM. CDR3 in DNA: TGTGCCAGCAGTTTAGTCACCGGGGAGCTGTTTTTT. Encoded protein: CASSLVTGELFF. The full variable domain, completed using reference TRBV28 and TRBJ2-2, is DVKVTQSSRYLVKRTGEKVFLECVQDMDHENMFWYRQDPGLGLRLIYFSYDVKMKEKGDIPEGYSVSREKKERFSLILESASTNQTSMYLCASSLVTGELFFGEGSRLTVL.

This chain links TRBV6-5 with TRBJ1-1, with D perhaps matching TRBD1 (5 bases). This CDR3 contains 13 residues. CDR1 is MNHEY and CDR2 is SVGAGI in the germline V gene. With 8 bases removed from V and 6 bases from J, the gap between germline ends came to 16 bases. CDR3 in amino acids: CASRESTGPEAFF. In DNA, the CDR3 is TGTGCCAGCCGGGAAAGTACGGGGCCTGAAGCTTTCTTT.

The chain carries TRBV6-5 and TRBJ2-1; D possibly uses TRBD1 or TRBD2 (6 bases each). V was trimmed by 9 bases and J by 0 bases, leaving 9 bases between them. From germline, CDR1 is MNHEY and CDR2 SVGAGI. CDR3 size: 13 residues. This CDR3 reads CASGGRSYNEQFF. CDR3 in DNA: TGTGCCAGTGGGGGGCGCTCCTACAATGAGCAGTTCTTC.

The V and J genes are TRBV10-3 and TRBJ2-7; weak D call: TRBD1 (6 bases). Germline values: CDR1 ENHRY, CDR2 SYGVKD. V dropped 4 bases and J dropped 5 bases, with 9 bases sitting between them. The CDR3 is 12 amino acids. CDR3 in DNA: TGTGCCATCAGTGGGCCAGGGGACGAGCAGTACTTC. It encodes CAISGPGDEQYF.

This chain uses TRBV19 with TRBJ2-1; TRBD2 matches 8 bases. The CDR3 spans 16 residues. Trimming at V came to 3 bases and at J to 7 bases, leaving 11 bases not matched to a gene. Per the germline V gene, CDR1 is LNHDA and CDR2 is SQIVND (reference sequence). CDR3 loop: CASSIFSGARGNEQFF. In nucleotides, the CDR3 is TGTGCCAGTAGTATCTTTAGCGGGGCCCGGGGGAATGAGCAGTTCTTC.

This chain connects TRBV28 to TRBJ1-5, with a weak D call TRBD1 (5 bases). The CDR3 has 14 residues. Germline assignment: CDR1 MDHEN and CDR2 SYDVKM. The V and J ends lost 6 bases and 0 bases respectively, with 9 bases between them. The CDR3 DNA is TGTGCCAGCAGGCGGGGGACTAGCAATCAGCCCCAGCATTTT. Translated: CASRRGTSNQPQHF.

This clone was seen just once. The chain uses TRBV7-9 and TRBJ2-3, with 7 bases identical to TRBD1. The germline CDR1 and CDR2 sequences are SEHNR and FQNEAQ (reference sequence). This CDR3 region has 14 residues. With 5 bases clipped from V and 2 bases from J, the junction kept 4 bases outside the gene matches. CDR3 protein: CASSLDRDTDTQYF. CDR3 bases: TGTGCCAGCAGCCTAGACAGGGACACAGATACGCAGTATTTT.

The J gene is TRBJ2-5, the V gene TRBV7-8; 10 bases line up with TRBD1. The CDR3 covers 14 residues. Per the germline V gene, CDR1 is SGHVS and CDR2 is FQNEAQ. With 3 bases clipped from V and 5 bases from J, the junction kept 3 bases outside the gene matches. CDR3 protein: CASSFGTGVETQYF. Written as DNA, the CDR3 is TGTGCCAGCAGCTTCGGGACAGGGGTTGAGACCCAGTACTTC.

The chain is built from TRBV5-1 and TRBJ1-6; D is possibly TRBD1 (6 bases). V lost 3 bases and J 17 bases, leaving 24 bases between the germline ends. The CDR3 sequence is 15 residues long. CDR1 and CDR2 (germline): SGHRS, YFSETQ. The CDR3 bases are TGCGCCAGCAGCTCCTCGGGACACCAAGATTGGAGCTTCCACTTT. It encodes CASSSSGHQDWSFHF.

V usage is TRBV4-1 and J usage is TRBJ2-5; D perhaps matches TRBD1 (6 bases). The V end lost 4 bases, the J end lost 2 bases, and 8 bases lay between the germline ends. Per germline, CDR1 MGHRA and CDR2 YSYEKL. There are 13 residues in the CDR3. The CDR3 region is CASSRGPQETQYF. For the CDR3, the DNA is TGCGCCAGCAGCCGGGGGCCACAAGAGACCCAGTACTTC.

This clone was observed a single time. The chain has TRBV6-1 and TRBJ2-2, with D possibly matching TRBD1 (6 bases). With 7 bases removed from V and 0 bases from J, the gap between germline ends came to 12 bases. Germline V CDR1 and CDR2: MNHNS, SASEGT. The CDR3 is 15 amino acids. CDR3 protein: CASKRDTANTGELFF. CDR3 sequence (DNA): TGTGCCAGCAAACGGGACACCGCGAACACCGGGGAGCTGTTTTTT.

The CDR3 sequence is CASSPSAGLSYEQYF. For the CDR3, the DNA is TGTGCCAGCTCACCTTCAGCAGGGCTCTCCTACGAGCAGTACTTC. The rearrangement links TRBV18 to TRBJ2-7, with a weak D call TRBD1 (5 bases). The germline V and J ends were trimmed by 3 bases and 0 bases, with 12 bases remaining between them. Germline-derived CDR1 and CDR2 are KGHSH and LQKENI. The length of the CDR3 is 15 residues.

The rearrangement joins TRBV4-3 to TRBJ2-2, with 7 bases aligning to TRBD1. There are 15 residues in the CDR3. After removal of 1 base from V and 6 bases from J, the junction contained 5 bases not matched to a gene. Germline V gene sequence: CDR1 LGHNA, CDR2 YSLEER. The CDR3: CASSQAEDRPGELFF. The CDR3 coding sequence is TGCGCCAGCAGCCAAGCCGAGGACAGGCCCGGGGAGCTGTTTTTT.

The rearrangement joins TRBV6-6 to TRBJ2-7; the D is unclear. The CDR3 loop spans 13 amino acids. CDR1 and CDR2 from the germline V gene are MNHNY and SVGAGI (reference sequence). The V end was cut by 4 bases, the J end by 0 bases, with 7 bases between. CDR3 region: CASSLGPSYEQYF. In DNA form, the CDR3 reads TGTGCCAGCAGTTTGGGCCCCTCCTACGAGCAGTACTTC.

V is TRBV2 and J is TRBJ2-3; 14 bases align to TRBD2. Germline assignment: CDR1 SNHLY and CDR2 FYNNEI. Trimming cost V 5 bases and J 1 base; bases outside gene matches: 5. This CDR3 is built from 17 residues. The CDR3 DNA is TGTGCCAGCAGTCGACTAGCGGGGGGGCCTCGCACAGATACGCAGTATTTT. Its protein is CASSRLAGGPRTDTQYF.

This chain uses TRBV28 with TRBJ1-1, with D possibly being TRBD1 (5 bases). The CDR3 is 11 residues long. Trimming took 4 bases from V and 10 from J, leaving 10 bases between them. Germline V gene lookup returns CDR1 MDHEN and CDR2 SYDVKM. This chain's CDR3 is CASSWTGLAFF. The CDR3 coding sequence is TGTGCCAGCAGTTGGACGGGGCTAGCTTTCTTT.

The chain joins TRBV18 to TRBJ1-2; D might be TRBD1 (5 bases). The germline CDR1 and CDR2 sequences are KGHSH and LQKENI. CDR3 size: 12 residues. Trimming took off 6 bases at V and 2 bases at J, with 7 bases between the two ends. The CDR3 protein is CASSTENYGYTF. The CDR3 DNA reads TGTGCCAGCTCGACAGAAAACTATGGCTACACCTTC.

The chain is built from TRBV10-3 and TRBJ2-3, with a possible D match to TRBD1 (7 bases). V was clipped by 8 bases and J by 4 bases, with 10 bases between them. The germline gives CDR1 ENHRY, CDR2 SYGVKD. CDR3 size: 12 residues. The CDR3 loop reads CAIQGGADTQYF. The CDR3 coding sequence is TGTGCCATCCAGGGGGGCGCAGATACGCAGTATTTT.

The chain couples TRBV25-1 to TRBJ2-3; TRBD2 matches 8 bases. J lost 0 bases, V lost 3 bases, and 5 bases had no gene match. Germline V gene data show CDR1 as MGHDK and CDR2 as SYGVNS. CDR3 length: 16 residues. The CDR3 nucleotides read TGTGCCAGCAGTGACCTATCTAGCGGGAGCACAGATACGCAGTATTTT. As protein: CASSDLSSGSTDTQYF.

The chain is built from TRBV28 and TRBJ1-1; 9 positions agree with TRBD1. From germline, CDR1 is MDHEN and CDR2 SYDVKM. The CDR3 consists of 12 residues. Unmatched junction bases numbered 0, after V lost 6 bases and J lost 4 bases. This CDR3 reads CASRTGGTEAFF. In DNA, the CDR3 is TGTGCCAGCAGGACAGGGGGCACTGAAGCTTTCTTT.

J is TRBJ2-7 and V is TRBV5-1; D is tentatively TRBD1 or TRBD2 (5 bases each). This CDR3 region has 14 residues. With 1 base removed from V and 0 bases from J, the gap between germline ends came to 8 bases. From germline, CDR1 is SGHRS and CDR2 YFSETQ. CDR3 region: CASSLSGGSYEQYF. The CDR3 region has the DNA TGCGCCAGCAGCTTGTCTGGGGGCTCCTACGAGCAGTACTTC.

The chain joins TRBV30 to TRBJ1-5; D is uncertain. This CDR3 has 12 amino acids. Trimming shortened V by 1 base and J by 5 bases, and 6 bases separated the two germline ends. Germline values: CDR1 GTSNPN, CDR2 SVGIG (reference sequence). As DNA, the CDR3 is TGTGCCTGGAGTGGGCTCCATCAGCCCCAGCATTTT. Protein product: CAWSGLHQPQHF. The variable domain in full, with the rest retrieved from reference TRBV30 and TRBJ1-5, is SQTIHQWPATLVQPVGSPLSLECTVEGTSNPNLYWYRQAAGRGLQLLFYSVGIGQISSEVPQNLSASRPQDRQFILSSKKLLLSDSGFYLCAWSGLHQPQHFGDGTRLSIL.

This chain links TRBV7-8 with TRBJ2-7; D is possibly TRBD1 or TRBD2 (6 bases each). The CDR3 extends over 16 amino acids. Trimming removed 0 bases from V and 4 bases from J, with 16 bases in between. CDR1 is SGHVS, CDR2 FQNEAQ, per germline. The CDR3 loop reads CASSLALNREEYEQYF. In DNA, the CDR3 is TGTGCCAGCAGCTTAGCGCTCAACAGGGAGGAGTACGAGCAGTACTTC.

The chain joins TRBV7-2 to TRBJ2-7; the match to TRBD1 covers 8 bases. The CDR3 totals 15 residues. V trimming: 0 bases; J trimming: 2 bases; junction bases outside the gene matches: 3. Germline CDR1 and CDR2: SGHTA and FQGNSA. The CDR3 region has the DNA TGTGCCAGCAGCTTAGCCTCGACAGGGGCCTACGAGCAGTACTTC. Translation: CASSLASTGAYEQYF.